The present entry profiles one TCR beta chain with its context. Authors' methods: From reference gene primer amplification, estimates of nucleated cell counts were derived. TCRdb keeps only in-frame clones here, not all; method: immunoSEQ multiplex PCR. The DNA was the basis for D and trimming; V, J and clone size are from that table. Among some 300,000 clones listed, roughly 86% were seen once. This sample is drawn from a study of blood T cell repertoires in COVID-19. Study overall: Spain, Italy and the United States supplied samples that represented acute and convalescent COVID-19.

The ends lost 6 bases at V and 6 bases at J; junction bases unmatched: 10. CDR3 length equals 14 residues. The germline gives CDR1 LGHNA, CDR2 YSLEER. This chain connects TRBV4-3 to TRBJ1-2, with TRBD1 matching 7 bases. Sequencing was performed on peripheral blood. This clonotype was obtained from a man between 65 and 85 years old with acute or convalescent COVID-19. DNA for the CDR3: TGCGCCAGCAGACCCGGGACAGACAGCAATGGCTACACCTTC. Its protein product is CASRPGTDSNGYTF.